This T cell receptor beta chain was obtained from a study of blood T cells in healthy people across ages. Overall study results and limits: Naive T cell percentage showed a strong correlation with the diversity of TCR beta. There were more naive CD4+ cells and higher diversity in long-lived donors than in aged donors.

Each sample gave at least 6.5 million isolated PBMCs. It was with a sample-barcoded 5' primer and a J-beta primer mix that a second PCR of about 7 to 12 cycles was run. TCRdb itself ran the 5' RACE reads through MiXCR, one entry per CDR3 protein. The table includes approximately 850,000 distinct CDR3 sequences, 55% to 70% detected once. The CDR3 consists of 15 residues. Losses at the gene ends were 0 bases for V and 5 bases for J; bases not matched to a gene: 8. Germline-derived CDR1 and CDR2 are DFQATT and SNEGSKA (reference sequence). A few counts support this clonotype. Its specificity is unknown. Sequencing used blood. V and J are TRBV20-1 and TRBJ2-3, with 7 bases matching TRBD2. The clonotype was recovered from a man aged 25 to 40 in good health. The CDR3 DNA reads TGCAGTGCTAGAGATCCCGTGGGCGGGAGAGATACGCAGTATTTT. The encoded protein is CSARDPVGGRDTQYF.